This T cell receptor (beta chain) was captured in a study of technical replicates of blood from a handful of donors. Losses at the gene ends were 2 bases for V and 4 bases for J; bases not matched to a gene: 8. The germline gives CDR1 MGHRA, CDR2 YSYEKL. CDR3 length: 15 amino acids. TCRdb's copy holds only in-frame clones and misses some; the assay was immunoSEQ multiplex PCR. In the table there are fewer than 85,000 clones, roughly 94% of which are singletons. This sequence was found in a human donor in good health. This chain uses TRBV4-1 with TRBJ2-7, with TRBD2 matching over 7 bases. The source material was T cells isolated from PBMCs. The CDR3 DNA sequence: TGCGCCAGCAGCCAATGGGAGGGCCCAAATTACGAGCAGTACTTC. Translation: CASSQWEGPNYEQYF.